This T cell receptor (beta chain) originates from a study of T-cell reconstitution after alpha-beta-depleted transplantation in children. Study-level findings and limits: Among T cells one year after transplant, newly produced cells accounted for most counts and diversity. Surviving recipient T cells and thymic progenitors underlay high day-60 TCRbeta diversity in some patients. The study reportedly traced alpha-beta T cells about two months after transplant to several hundred expanded graft clones.

This clonotype was found a few times. What it binds is not known. Preparation of the TCRbeta library was carried out with unique molecular identifiers. TCRdb re-called the PCR reads through MiXCR, storing one row per CDR3 protein. Of fewer than 550,000 distinct CDR3 sequences detected, over 10% appear once; the ten largest clones hold less than 15%. Trimming removed 0 bases at V and 1 base at J, with 13 bases between. The CDR3 extends over 16 amino acids. CDR1 is DFQATT and CDR2 is SNEGSKA in the germline V gene (reference sequence). Sequencing was performed on PBMCs, mostly from graft donor cells, taken 180 days after TCRalphabeta/CD19-depleted stem cell transplant. The source is a female patient aged 2 to 10 who had a stem cell transplant for aplastic anemia, so the T cells may come from the graft donor. This chain connects TRBV20-1 to TRBJ1-5; D remains ambiguous. The CDR3 sequence is CSARDGQVGSNQPQHF. The CDR3 coding sequence is TGCAGTGCTAGAGATGGGCAGGTCGGGAGCAATCAGCCCCAGCATTTT.